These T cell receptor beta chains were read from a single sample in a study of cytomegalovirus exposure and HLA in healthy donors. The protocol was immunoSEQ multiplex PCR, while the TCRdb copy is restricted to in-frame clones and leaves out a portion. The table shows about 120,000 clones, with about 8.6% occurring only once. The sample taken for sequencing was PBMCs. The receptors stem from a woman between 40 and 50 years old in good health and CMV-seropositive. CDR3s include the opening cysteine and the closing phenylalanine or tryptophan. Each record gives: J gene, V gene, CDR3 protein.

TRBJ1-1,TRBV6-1,CASSESRSEAFF
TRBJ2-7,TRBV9,CASGKGQGESGQYF
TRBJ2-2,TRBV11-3,CASSFGRAANTGELFF
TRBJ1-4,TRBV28,CASSFRGMGEKLFF
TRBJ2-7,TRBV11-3,CASSLGGQGYDEQYF
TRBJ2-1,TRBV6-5,CASSSRDWAYNEQFF
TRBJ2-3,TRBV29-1,CSVAGSYTDTQYF
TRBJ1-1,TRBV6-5,CASSSGAGGLAEAFF
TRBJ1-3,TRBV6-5,CASRLTGGSGNTIYF
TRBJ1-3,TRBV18,CASSPGQDLSGNTIYF
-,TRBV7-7,CASSPTGRSYEQYF
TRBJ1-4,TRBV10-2,CASRQGWGNEKLFF
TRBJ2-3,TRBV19,CAIPGQEIPDTQYF
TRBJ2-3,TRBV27,CASTREDTQYF
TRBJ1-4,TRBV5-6,CASSSTGRGSEKLFF
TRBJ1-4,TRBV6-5,CASSYGPHNEKLFF
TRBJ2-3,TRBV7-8,CASSLLAGVTDTQYF
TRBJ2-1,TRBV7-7,CASSQDRSLYNEQFF
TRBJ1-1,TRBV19,CASSWGGTEAFF
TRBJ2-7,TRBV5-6,CASSHRGNAYEQYF
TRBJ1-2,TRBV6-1,CASSEGASGYTF
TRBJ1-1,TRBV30,CAWIEGTEAFF
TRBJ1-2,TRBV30,CAWEGGTVFGYTF
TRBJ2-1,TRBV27,CASSRGPNEQFF
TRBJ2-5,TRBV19,CASSGGRRETQYF
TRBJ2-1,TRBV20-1,CSARDPYEQFF
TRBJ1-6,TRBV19,CASTDRGISPLHF
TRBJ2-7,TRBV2,CASSDAYPTGYF
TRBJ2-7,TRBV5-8,CASSPRTSGAYEQYF
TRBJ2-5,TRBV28,CASSFWAAQETQYF
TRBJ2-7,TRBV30,CARQETYEQYF
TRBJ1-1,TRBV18,CASSPLQGAMNTEAFF
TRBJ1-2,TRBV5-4,CASSLSASYGYTF
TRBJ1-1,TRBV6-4,CASSESGRVNTEAFF
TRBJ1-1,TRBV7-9,CASSSNRGTYTEAFF
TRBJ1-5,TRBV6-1,CASSELGGSNQPQHF
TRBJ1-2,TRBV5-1,CASSSGDRGYGYTF
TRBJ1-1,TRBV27,CATFRGMEAFF
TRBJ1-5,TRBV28,CASRDSDTPQHF
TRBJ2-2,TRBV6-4,CASRIQGSGTGELFF
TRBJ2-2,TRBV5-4,CASREGRVTGELFF
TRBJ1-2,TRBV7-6,CASSLGQGIGYTF
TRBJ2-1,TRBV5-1,CASSTGTGIYNEQFF
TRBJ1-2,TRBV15,CATSRTTGPGGYTF
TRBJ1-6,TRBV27,CASSPGGGTPPLHF
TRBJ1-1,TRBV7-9,CASSPRGDRGLSSYEAFF
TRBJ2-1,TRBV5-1,CASSWGGRYNEQFF
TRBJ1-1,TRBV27,CASSDRAEMNTEAFF
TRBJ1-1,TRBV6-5,CASSIGTEMNTEAFF
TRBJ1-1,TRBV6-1,CASSPNVLSTEAFF
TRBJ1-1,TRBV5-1,CASSLVGRNTEAFF
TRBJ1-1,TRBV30,CAWSAVGGNTEAFF
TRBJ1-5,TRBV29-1,CSVVRKSYQPQHF
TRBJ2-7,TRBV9,CASGRGSYEQYF
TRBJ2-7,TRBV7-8,CASSLSGDYEQYF